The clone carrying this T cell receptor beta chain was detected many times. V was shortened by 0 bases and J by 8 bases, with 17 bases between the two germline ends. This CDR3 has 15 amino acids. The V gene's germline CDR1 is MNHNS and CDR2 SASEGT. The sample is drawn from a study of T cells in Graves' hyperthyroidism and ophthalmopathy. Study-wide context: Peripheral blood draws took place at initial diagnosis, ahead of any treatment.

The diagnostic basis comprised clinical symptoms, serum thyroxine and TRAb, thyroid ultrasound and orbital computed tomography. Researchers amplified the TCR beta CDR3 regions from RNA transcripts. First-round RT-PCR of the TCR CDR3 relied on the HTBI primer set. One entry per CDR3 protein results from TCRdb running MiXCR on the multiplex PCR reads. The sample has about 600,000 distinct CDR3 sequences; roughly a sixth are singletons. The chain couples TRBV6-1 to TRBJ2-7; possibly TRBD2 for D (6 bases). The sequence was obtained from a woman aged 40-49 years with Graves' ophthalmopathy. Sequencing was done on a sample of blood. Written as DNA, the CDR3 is TGTGCCAGCAGTGAAGCGGGCAGATCTAGCGCCAAGCAGTACTTC. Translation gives CASSEAGRSSAKQYF.